These 27 T cell receptor beta chains were all obtained from the same sample, sequenced in a study of T cell responses to AZD1222 COVID-19 vaccine. TCRdb's copy holds only in-frame clones and misses some; the assay was immunoSEQ multiplex PCR. The table records fewer than 130,000 clones, 85% to 95% of them present only once. This material consisted of peripheral blood, taken on day 0 of AZD1222 vaccination. The receptors derive from an adult in good health.

V gene TRBV9 combines with J gene TRBJ1-6; TRBD1 matches at 9 bases. Germline V CDR1 and CDR2: SGDLS, YYNGEE. The CDR3 contains 15 residues. V lost 4 bases and J lost 9; bases outside the gene matches: 8. CDR3 nucleotide sequence: TGTGCCAGCAGCTCGGGGACAGGGTTCTTTTCACCCCTCCACTTT. Translated: CASSSGTGFFSPLHF.

In DNA, the CDR3 is TGTGCCAGCAGCCAAGATTTTGGGGGGGCAGAGACCCAGTACTTC. Protein product: CASSQDFGGAETQYF. V gene TRBV3-1 (or the pseudogene TRBV3-2) combines with J gene TRBJ2-5, with TRBD2 as a possible D gene (7 bases). CDR1 is LGHDT, CDR2 YNNKEL, per germline (reference sequence). V shed 0 bases and J shed 4 bases, with 12 bases lying between them. The CDR3 spans 15 residues.

V and J are TRBV27 and TRBJ2-7, with D tentatively TRBD2 (6 bases). V was cut by 2 bases and J by 5 bases, with 10 bases left in between. Germline CDR1 reads MNHEY; CDR2 reads SMNVEV (reference sequence). CDR3 length equals 13 residues. CDR3 in amino acids: CASSLAGPHEQYF. CDR3 bases: TGTGCCAGCAGTTTAGCGGGGCCCCACGAGCAGTACTTC.

This chain connects TRBV7-2 to TRBJ2-7; TRBD2 agrees at 7 bases. Germline V gene lookup returns CDR1 SGHTA and CDR2 FQGNSA. The CDR3 loop spans 14 amino acids. J lost 5 bases, V lost 6 bases, and 10 bases had no gene match. The CDR3 spells CASRIRGGQNEQYF. CDR3 DNA sequence: TGTGCCAGCAGGATCCGCGGGGGTCAAAACGAGCAGTACTTC.

The rearrangement joins TRBV24-1 to TRBJ1-5; D call uncertain. The V end was cut by 1 base, the J end by 4 bases, with 1 base between. There are 12 residues in the CDR3. Per germline, CDR1 KGHDR and CDR2 SFDVKD. DNA of the CDR3: TGTGCCACCAGTGATTTAAATCAGCCCCAGCATTTT. Protein product: CATSDLNQPQHF.

The chain joins TRBV28 to TRBJ1-6, with a possible D match to TRBD1 (5 bases). CDR1 is MDHEN and CDR2 is SYDVKM in the germline V gene. The length of the CDR3 is 13 residues. Trimming took off 8 bases at V and 0 bases at J, with 5 bases between the two ends. CDR3 residues: CASQGSYNSPLHF. The CDR3 nucleotides read TGTGCCAGCCAGGGCTCCTATAATTCACCCCTCCACTTT.

A few counts support this clone. CDR3 residues: CASSPRGRGAPGNTIYF. In nucleotides, the CDR3 is TGTGCCAGCTCACCACGGGGCAGGGGCGCCCCCGGAAACACCATATATTTT. V and J are TRBV18 and TRBJ1-3, with D tentatively TRBD1 (6 bases). The CDR3 contains 17 residues. The germline V gene has CDR1 KGHSH and CDR2 LQKENI. Trimming took 1 base from V and 4 from J, leaving 17 bases between them.

This chain connects TRBV12-3 or TRBV12-4 to TRBJ1-1; D unresolved. The V end lost 2 bases, the J end lost 3 bases, and 7 bases lay between the germline ends. CDR3 length: 13 amino acids. The CDR3 is CASSLSGYTEAFF. CDR3 coding DNA: TGTGCCAGCAGTTTAAGCGGGTACACTGAAGCTTTCTTT.

This clone occurred once. This chain joins TRBV18 and TRBJ1-1; no clear D gene. Germline values: CDR1 KGHSH, CDR2 LQKENI. Trimming took off 5 bases at V and 7 bases at J, with 17 bases between the two ends. This CDR3 is built from 14 residues. CDR3 loop: CASSTQTDSDEAFF. The CDR3 DNA is TGTGCCAGCTCAACCCAGACGGATTCTGATGAAGCTTTCTTT.

In this sample, this clone turned up a few times. V gene TRBV9 combines with J gene TRBJ1-1; no firm D call. Trimming took 3 bases from V and 1 from J, leaving 16 bases between them. The CDR3 sequence is 16 residues long. From germline, CDR1 is SGDLS and CDR2 YYNGEE. The CDR3 is CASSAVIGHQNTEAFF. The CDR3 bases are TGTGCCAGCAGCGCGGTTATTGGTCACCAGAACACTGAAGCTTTCTTT.

This rearrangement joins TRBV19 to TRBJ1-3; no clear D gene. Per germline, CDR1 LNHDA and CDR2 SQIVND (reference sequence). V was trimmed by 2 bases and J by 0 bases, leaving 8 bases between them. The CDR3 has 15 residues. CDR3: CASSILGISGNTIYF. The CDR3 bases are TGTGCCAGTAGTATATTGGGAATCTCTGGAAACACCATATATTTT.

The chain carries TRBV24-1 and TRBJ2-3; no definite D call. Germline-derived CDR1 and CDR2 are KGHDR and SFDVKD. This CDR3 region has 16 residues. With 1 base removed from V and 2 bases from J, the gap between germline ends came to 12 bases. For the CDR3, the DNA is TGTGCCACCAGTGATTTCCTCCGGGCAGACACAGATACGCAGTATTTT. Encoded protein: CATSDFLRADTDTQYF.

This chain links TRBV7-9 with TRBJ2-3; D unresolved. This CDR3 comprises 13 residues. The germline V gene encodes CDR1 SEHNR and CDR2 FQNEAQ (reference sequence). Trimming stripped 0 bases from V and 3 bases from J, with 4 bases between. The CDR3 bases are TGTGCCAGCAGCTTAGCGCAAACAGATACGCAGTATTTT. This gives the protein CASSLAQTDTQYF.

CDR3 sequence (DNA): TGTGCCAGTAGGGGACTAGCCATTAACACCGGGGAGCTGTTTTTT. Translation: CASRGLAINTGELFF. The V call is TRBV19, the J call TRBJ2-2; 9 bases map to TRBD2. The length of the CDR3 is 15 residues. Germline CDR1 is LNHDA and CDR2 is SQIVND (reference sequence). Unmatched junction bases numbered 4, after V lost 6 bases and J lost 2 bases. Complete variable domain (other parts from reference TRBV19 and TRBJ2-2): DGGITQSPKYLFRKEGQNVTLSCEQNLNHDAMYWYRQDPGQGLRLIYYSQIVNDFQKGDIAEGYSVSREKKESFPLTVTSAQKNPTAFYLCASRGLAINTGELFFGEGSRLTVL.

Only one count was recorded for this clone. The V gene is TRBV27, the J gene TRBJ2-1; a possible D gene is TRBD1 (6 bases). Trimming pared 2 bases from V and 9 bases from J, leaving 11 bases between. The CDR3 length is 13 residues. Germline V CDR1 and CDR2: MNHEY, SMNVEV (reference sequence). The CDR3 loop is CASSLGQSGEQFF. DNA of the CDR3: TGTGCCAGCAGTTTAGGACAGTCTGGTGAGCAGTTCTTC.

The rearrangement uses TRBV18 and TRBJ1-1; D is ambiguous. This CDR3 is 14 amino acids long. Trimming left V 2 bases short and J 0 bases short, with 7 bases between. The germline gives CDR1 KGHSH, CDR2 LQKENI. The CDR3 DNA reads as TGTGCCAGCTCACCAAAGAGTCTGAACACTGAAGCTTTCTTT. Translating gives CASSPKSLNTEAFF.

V gene TRBV21-1 combines with J gene TRBJ2-7; TRBD1 was called by the table and not checked on the DNA. TRBV21-1 corresponds to a pseudogene. The CDR3 length is 15 residues. The CDR3 loop reads CASSKGTGVSYEQYF. The CDR3 DNA sequence: TGTGCCAGCAGCAAAGGGACAGGGGTGTCCTACGAGCAGTACTTC.

The rearrangement uses TRBV29-1 and TRBJ1-1, with D unclear. Trimming shortened V by 7 bases and J by 2 bases, and 14 bases separated the two germline ends. The germline gives CDR1 SQVTM, CDR2 ANQGSEA. This CDR3 spans 13 amino acids. The CDR3 protein is CSGGVAENTEAFF. The CDR3 region has the DNA TGCAGCGGGGGTGTAGCGGAAAACACTGAAGCTTTCTTT.

The chain couples TRBV28 to TRBJ2-3, with 11 bases fitting TRBD1. CDR1 and CDR2 (germline): MDHEN, SYDVKM. Trimming removed 5 bases from V and 4 bases from J; junction bases left unmatched: 8. The CDR3 has 16 amino acids. DNA for the CDR3: TGTGCCAGCAGTCTACCGGGACAGGGGGTATCAGATACGCAGTATTTT. The encoded protein is CASSLPGQGVSDTQYF.

The J gene is TRBJ1-3, the V gene TRBV28; D may be TRBD1 (6 bases). The CDR3 runs 13 residues. Between the trimmed V and J ends, which lost 7 bases and 4 bases, there was a span of 11 bases. Germline CDR1 and CDR2: MDHEN and SYDVKM. The CDR3 region has the DNA TGTGCCAGCACGGGGAGGGGGGGAAACACCATATATTTT. Amino acids: CASTGRGGNTIYF. Full variable domain (outside the CDR3, taken from reference TRBV28 and TRBJ1-3): DVKVTQSSRYLVKRTGEKVFLECVQDMDHENMFWYRQDPGLGLRLIYFSYDVKMKEKGDIPEGYSVSREKKERFSLILESASTNQTSMYLCASTGRGGNTIYFGEGSWLTVV.

The chain joins TRBV5-5 to TRBJ2-4, with 8 bases matching TRBD1. Per the germline V gene, CDR1 is SGHKS and CDR2 is YYEKEE (reference sequence). V lost 3 bases to trimming and J lost 3 bases; unmatched junction nucleotides: 5. The CDR3 loop spans 15 amino acids. CDR3 sequence: CASSSMDRVKNIQYF. CDR3 sequence (DNA): TGTGCCAGCAGCTCGATGGACAGGGTCAAAAACATTCAGTACTTC.

This clone was observed once. The chain links TRBV30 to TRBJ1-5, with no clear D. V was clipped by 0 bases and J by 7 bases, with 10 bases between them. Germline CDR1 and CDR2: GTSNPN and SVGIG (reference sequence). CDR3 length: 13 amino acids. The CDR3 DNA is TGTGCCTGGAGTGTACGAGGGTGGCAGCCCCAGCATTTT. This translates into CAWSVRGWQPQHF.

The chain joins TRBV4-1 to TRBJ1-2; D is undetermined. Trimming pared 0 bases from V and 2 bases from J, leaving 7 bases between. The CDR3 sequence is 14 residues long. The germline V gene has CDR1 MGHRA and CDR2 YSYEKL. CDR3: CASSQEVGNYGYTF. CDR3 sequence (DNA): TGCGCCAGCAGCCAAGAGGTAGGAAACTATGGCTACACCTTC.

The genes are TRBV6-5 and TRBJ2-7, with 7 bases matching TRBD1. This CDR3 has 13 residues. The germline V gene encodes CDR1 MNHEY and CDR2 SVGAGI. J gave up 3 bases and V 5 bases, and 4 bases lay outside the gene matches. Written as DNA, the CDR3 is TGTGCCAGCAGTCCACGGGACAGCTACGAGCAGTACTTC. It codes for CASSPRDSYEQYF.

This sequence joins TRBV12-3 or TRBV12-4 and TRBJ1-2; TRBD1 matches at 7 bases. The CDR3 is made up of 12 amino acids. V was clipped by 6 bases and J by 10 bases; unmatched bases: 8. The CDR3: CASSPGQSPYTF. The CDR3, as DNA: TGTGCCAGCAGCCCGGGACAGTCGCCCTACACCTTC.

The V and J genes are TRBV4-1 and TRBJ2-7; no clear D. This CDR3 is built from 15 residues. Between the trimmed V and J ends, which lost 4 bases and 1 base, there was a span of 14 bases. Germline CDR1 and CDR2: MGHRA and YSYEKL. The CDR3 loop is CASSPPPVGSYEQYF. The CDR3 nucleotides are TGCGCCAGCAGCCCCCCCCCGGTGGGGTCCTACGAGCAGTACTTC.

V is TRBV9 and J is TRBJ2-1; D gene ambiguous. Between the trimmed V and J ends, which lost 0 bases and 9 bases, there was a span of 13 bases. CDR1 SGDLS and CDR2 YYNGEE come from the germline V gene. CDR3 size: 14 residues. The CDR3: CASSVGVIQGEQFF. CDR3 DNA sequence: TGTGCCAGCAGCGTAGGAGTTATACAAGGTGAGCAGTTCTTC.